The 5 T cell receptor beta chains presented below share a single source sample, sequenced in a study of T cell responses to AZD1222 COVID-19 vaccine. Assay: immunoSEQ multiplex PCR; the TCRdb copy retains only in-frame clones and omits some. Altogether 170,000 or so clones are present, roughly 87% being singletons, with the ten largest covering 2% to 3%. Sequencing was performed on peripheral blood, taken on day 0 of AZD1222 vaccination. Receptors originate from an adult in good health.

The V and J genes are TRBV5-1 and TRBJ2-5; 7 nucleotides match TRBD2. Germline V gives CDR1 SGHRS, CDR2 YFSETQ. The CDR3 length is 13 residues. V dropped 3 bases and J dropped 5; count of bases not matched to a gene: 4. This CDR3 reads CASSWGGYETQYF. The CDR3 DNA sequence: TGCGCCAGCAGCTGGGGGGGATACGAGACCCAGTACTTC.

The chain links TRBV9 to TRBJ1-2; D uncertain. The V end was cut by 0 bases, the J end by 1 base, with 16 bases between. The CDR3 loop spans 17 amino acids. The germline gives CDR1 SGDLS, CDR2 YYNGEE. CDR3 in DNA: TGTGCCAGCAGCGTAGGATACTCCCGGAGAAATAACTATGGCTACACCTTC. Protein sequence: CASSVGYSRRNNYGYTF.

The sample holds one count of this clone. The V gene is TRBV5-1, the J gene TRBJ2-1; TRBD2 aligns across 14 bases. CDR3 length: 15 residues. With V trimmed by 0 bases and J by 10 bases, 3 bases remained unmatched. Germline CDR1 and CDR2: SGHRS and YFSETQ. The CDR3 loop is CASSLDRTSGREQFF. The CDR3 DNA reads as TGCGCCAGCAGCTTGGATCGGACTAGCGGGAGGGAGCAGTTCTTC.

The chain has TRBV19 and TRBJ1-1; the match to TRBD1 covers 11 bases. Unmatched junction bases numbered 8, after V lost 7 bases and J lost 1 base. The CDR3 has 16 amino acids. Germline-derived CDR1 and CDR2 are LNHDA and SQIVND (reference sequence). The chain's CDR3 is CASTPGQGAPNTEAFF. The CDR3 region has the DNA TGTGCCAGTACCCCCGGACAGGGGGCGCCGAACACTGAAGCTTTCTTT.

This clone occurred once. The chain uses TRBV19 and TRBJ2-7, with TRBD1 matching over 10 bases. This CDR3 comprises 15 residues. Trimming removed 5 bases from V and 4 bases from J; junction bases left unmatched: 8. Germline V lookup: CDR1 LNHDA, CDR2 SQIVND (reference sequence). Here the CDR3 DNA reads TGTGCCAGTAGTGGAATGACAGGGGGCAAGTACGAGCAGTACTTC. This codes for CASSGMTGGKYEQYF.